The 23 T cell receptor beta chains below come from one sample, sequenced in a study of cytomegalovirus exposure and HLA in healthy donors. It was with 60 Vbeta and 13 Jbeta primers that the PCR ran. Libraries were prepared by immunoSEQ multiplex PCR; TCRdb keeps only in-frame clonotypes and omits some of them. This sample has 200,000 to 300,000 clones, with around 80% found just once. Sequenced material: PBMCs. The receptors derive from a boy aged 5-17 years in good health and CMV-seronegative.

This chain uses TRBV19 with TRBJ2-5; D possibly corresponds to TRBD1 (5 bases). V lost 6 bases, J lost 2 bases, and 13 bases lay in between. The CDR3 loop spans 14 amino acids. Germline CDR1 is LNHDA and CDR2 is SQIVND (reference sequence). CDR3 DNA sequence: TGTGCCAGTAGGGAGAGGTACAGGCAAGAGACCCAGTACTTC. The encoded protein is CASRERYRQETQYF.

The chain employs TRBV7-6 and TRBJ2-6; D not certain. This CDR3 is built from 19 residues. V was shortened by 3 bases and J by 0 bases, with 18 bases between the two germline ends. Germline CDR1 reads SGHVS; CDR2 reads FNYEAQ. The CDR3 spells CASSFSARVGSSGANVLTF. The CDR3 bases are TGTGCCAGCAGCTTCTCCGCCCGGGTCGGGTCCTCTGGGGCCAACGTCCTGACTTTC.

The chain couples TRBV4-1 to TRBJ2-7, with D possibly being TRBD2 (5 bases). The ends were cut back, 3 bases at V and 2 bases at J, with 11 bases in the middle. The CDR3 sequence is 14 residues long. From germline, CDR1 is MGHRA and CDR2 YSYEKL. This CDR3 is CASSHPGSPYEQYF. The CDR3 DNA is TGCGCCAGCAGCCATCCGGGGAGCCCCTACGAGCAGTACTTC.

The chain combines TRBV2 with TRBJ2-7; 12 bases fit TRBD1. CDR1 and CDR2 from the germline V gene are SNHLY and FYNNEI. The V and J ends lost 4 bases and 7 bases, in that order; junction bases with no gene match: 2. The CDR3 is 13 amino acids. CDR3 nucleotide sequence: TGTGCCAGCAGTGGGGACAGGGGGCTGGAGCAGTACTTC. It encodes CASSGDRGLEQYF.

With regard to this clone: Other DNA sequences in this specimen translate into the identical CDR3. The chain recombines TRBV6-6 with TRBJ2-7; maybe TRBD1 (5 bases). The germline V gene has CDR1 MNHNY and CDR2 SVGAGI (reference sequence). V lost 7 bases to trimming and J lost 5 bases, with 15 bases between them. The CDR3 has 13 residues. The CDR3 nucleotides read TGTGCCAGCACCCTTTCCACAGGCGACGAGCAGTACTTC. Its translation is CASTLSTGDEQYF.

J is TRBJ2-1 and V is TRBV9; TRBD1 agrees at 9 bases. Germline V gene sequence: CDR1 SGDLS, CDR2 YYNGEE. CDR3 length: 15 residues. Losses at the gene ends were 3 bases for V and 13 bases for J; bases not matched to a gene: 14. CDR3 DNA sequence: TGTGCCAGCAGCGCCGCTTGGGACAGGGAGGTTTCCCAGTTCTTC. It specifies CASSAAWDREVSQFF.

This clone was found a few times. CDR3 loop: CATSRGRGQGGYTF. Here the CDR3 DNA reads TGTGCCACCAGCAGAGGCAGGGGGCAGGGGGGCTACACCTTC. V is TRBV15 and J is TRBJ1-2, with 8 nucleotides matching TRBD1. Trimming took 1 base from V and 8 from J; bases not matched to a gene: 6. The CDR3 has 14 amino acids. Germline CDR1 and CDR2: LNHNV and YYDKDF (reference sequence).

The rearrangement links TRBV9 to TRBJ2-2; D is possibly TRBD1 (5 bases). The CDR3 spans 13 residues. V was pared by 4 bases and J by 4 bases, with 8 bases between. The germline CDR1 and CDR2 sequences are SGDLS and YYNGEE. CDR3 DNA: TGTGCCAGCAGCCCGGACATCACCGGGGAGCTGTTTTTT. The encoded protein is CASSPDITGELFF.

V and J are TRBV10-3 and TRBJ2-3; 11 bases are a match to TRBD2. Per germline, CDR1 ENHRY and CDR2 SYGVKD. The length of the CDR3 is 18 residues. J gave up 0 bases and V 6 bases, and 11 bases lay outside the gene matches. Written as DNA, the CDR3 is TGTGCCATCAGCCGAACCCCGGGACTAGCGGCTAGCACAGATACGCAGTATTTT. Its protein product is CAISRTPGLAASTDTQYF.

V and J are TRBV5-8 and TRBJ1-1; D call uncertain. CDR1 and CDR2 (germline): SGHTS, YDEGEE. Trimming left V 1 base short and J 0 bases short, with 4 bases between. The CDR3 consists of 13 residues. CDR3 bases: TGTGCCAGCAGCTTGAACATGAACACTGAAGCTTTCTTT. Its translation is CASSLNMNTEAFF.

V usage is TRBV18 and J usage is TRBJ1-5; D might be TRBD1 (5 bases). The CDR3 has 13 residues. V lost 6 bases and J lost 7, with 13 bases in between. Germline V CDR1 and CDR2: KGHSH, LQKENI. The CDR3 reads CASSPGGGQPQHF. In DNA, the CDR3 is TGTGCCAGCTCCCCAGGCGGGGGGCAGCCCCAGCATTTT.

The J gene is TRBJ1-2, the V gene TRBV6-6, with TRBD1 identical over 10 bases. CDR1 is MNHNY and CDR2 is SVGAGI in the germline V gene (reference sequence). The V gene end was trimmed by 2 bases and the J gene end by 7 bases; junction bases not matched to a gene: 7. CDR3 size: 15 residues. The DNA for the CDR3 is TGTGCCAGCAGTTACATCGGACAGGGGGGAGGTGGCTACACCTTC. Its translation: CASSYIGQGGGGYTF.

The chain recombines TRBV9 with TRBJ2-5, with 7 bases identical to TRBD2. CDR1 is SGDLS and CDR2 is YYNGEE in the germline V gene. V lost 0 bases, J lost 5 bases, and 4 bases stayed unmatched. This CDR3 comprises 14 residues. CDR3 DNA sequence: TGTGCCAGCAGCGTAGCTTCCGGGGGGGAGACCCAGTACTTC. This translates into CASSVASGGETQYF.

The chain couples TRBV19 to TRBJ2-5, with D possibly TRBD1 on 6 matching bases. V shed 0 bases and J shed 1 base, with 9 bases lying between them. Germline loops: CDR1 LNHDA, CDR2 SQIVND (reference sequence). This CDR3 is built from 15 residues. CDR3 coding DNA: TGTGCCAGTAGTATAGATGCGGACAGCCAAGAGACCCAGTACTTC. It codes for CASSIDADSQETQYF.

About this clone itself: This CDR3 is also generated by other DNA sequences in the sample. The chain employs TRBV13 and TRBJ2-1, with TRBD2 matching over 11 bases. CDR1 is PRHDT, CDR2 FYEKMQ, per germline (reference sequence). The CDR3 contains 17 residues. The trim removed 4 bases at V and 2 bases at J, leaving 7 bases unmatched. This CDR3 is CASSSISGRAAYNEQFF. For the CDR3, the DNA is TGTGCCAGCAGCTCCATTAGCGGGAGGGCGGCCTACAATGAGCAGTTCTTC.

This chain's CDR3 is CASRRQSATEAFF. DNA of the CDR3: TGTGCCAGCCGGCGACAGTCGGCCACTGAAGCTTTCTTT. The rearrangement links TRBV27 to TRBJ1-1, with D perhaps matching TRBD1 (5 bases). The CDR3 runs to 13 residues. Per germline, CDR1 MNHEY and CDR2 SMNVEV (reference sequence). The germline V and J ends were trimmed by 8 bases and 4 bases, with 14 bases remaining between them.

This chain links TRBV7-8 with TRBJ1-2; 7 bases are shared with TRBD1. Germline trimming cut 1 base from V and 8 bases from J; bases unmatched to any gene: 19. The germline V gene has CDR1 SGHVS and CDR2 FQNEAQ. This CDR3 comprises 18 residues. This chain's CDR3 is CASSLEGLRTGPYWGYTF. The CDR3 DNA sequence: TGTGCCAGCAGCTTAGAGGGGCTGCGGACAGGCCCATATTGGGGCTACACCTTC.

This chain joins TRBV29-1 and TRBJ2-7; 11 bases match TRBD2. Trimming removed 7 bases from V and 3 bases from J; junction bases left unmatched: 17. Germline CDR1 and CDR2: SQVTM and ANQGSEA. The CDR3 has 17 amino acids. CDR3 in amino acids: CSAITRLAGTFNYEQYF. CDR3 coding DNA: TGCAGCGCTATCACTCGACTAGCGGGGACCTTCAACTACGAGCAGTACTTC.

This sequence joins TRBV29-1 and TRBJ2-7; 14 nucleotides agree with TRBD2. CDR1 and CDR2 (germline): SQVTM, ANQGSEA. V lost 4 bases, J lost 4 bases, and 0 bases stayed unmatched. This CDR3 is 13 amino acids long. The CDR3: CSVGLAGGYEQYF. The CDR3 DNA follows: TGCAGCGTTGGACTAGCGGGAGGGTACGAGCAGTACTTC.

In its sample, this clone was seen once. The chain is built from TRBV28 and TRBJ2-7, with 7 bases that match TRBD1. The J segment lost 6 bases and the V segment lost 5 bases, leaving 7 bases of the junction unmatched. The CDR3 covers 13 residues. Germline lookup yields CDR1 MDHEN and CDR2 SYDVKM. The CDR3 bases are TGTGCCAGCAGTCGACAGGGTGACAGCGAGCAGTACTTC. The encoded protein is CASSRQGDSEQYF.

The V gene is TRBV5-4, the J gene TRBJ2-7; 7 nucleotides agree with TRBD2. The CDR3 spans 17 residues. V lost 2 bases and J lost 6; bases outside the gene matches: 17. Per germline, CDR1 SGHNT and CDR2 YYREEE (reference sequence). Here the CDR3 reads CASSLGLSGAETGEQYF. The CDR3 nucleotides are TGTGCCAGCAGCTTAGGGTTGAGCGGGGCAGAGACGGGCGAGCAGTACTTC.

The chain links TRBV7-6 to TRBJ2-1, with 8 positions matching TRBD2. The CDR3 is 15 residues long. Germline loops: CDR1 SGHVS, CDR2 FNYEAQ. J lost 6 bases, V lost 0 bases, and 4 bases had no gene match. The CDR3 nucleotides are TGTGCCAGCAGCTTAGCTCACCTAGCGGGCAATGAGCAGTTCTTC. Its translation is CASSLAHLAGNEQFF.

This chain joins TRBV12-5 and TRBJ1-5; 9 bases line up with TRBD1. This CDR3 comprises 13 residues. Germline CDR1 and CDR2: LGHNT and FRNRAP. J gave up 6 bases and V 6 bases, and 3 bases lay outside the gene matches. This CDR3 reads CASGLDRGQPQHF. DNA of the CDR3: TGTGCTAGTGGCCTGGACAGGGGTCAGCCCCAGCATTTT.